These 20 T cell receptor beta chains were sequenced from one sample in a study of multiple sclerosis patients with progressive multifocal leukoencephalopathy (dated by TCRdb to about 2019). The sample's time point label, decoded: more than ten months of natalizumab therapy. Read against the paper, the sample's treatment or condition label means: on natalizumab therapy at sampling. The library came from the immunoSEQ multiplex PCR assay. Imported from immuneACCESS, the table was reduced by TCRdb to in-frame sequences with V and J called. These copies leave out some clones; in studies compared against another copy, an unresolved V gene accounts for under half, and the cause of the remainder is not known. The sample profile shows about 25,000 clones; less than 95% of them were found once. The ten largest clones represent approximately 2.4% of the sample. The material was PBMCs, obtained from a patient treated with natalizumab. Receptor source: a man in his thirties or forties with multiple sclerosis.

The rearrangement links TRBV19 to TRBJ1-2; 11 bases agree with TRBD1. The V and J ends lost 3 bases and 4 bases, in that order; junction bases with no gene match: 1. This CDR3 has 14 amino acids. Germline V gives CDR1 LNHDA, CDR2 SQIVND (reference sequence). Written as DNA, the CDR3 is TGTGCCAGTAGTATGGGACAGGGGGTCTATGGCTACACCTTC. This sequence encodes CASSMGQGVYGYTF.

The V gene is TRBV18, the J gene TRBJ2-1; tentatively, D is TRBD2 (6 bases). The CDR3 is 16 residues long. Trimming cost V 3 bases and J 0 bases, with 12 bases left between them. CDR1 is KGHSH, CDR2 LQKENI, per germline. The CDR3 loop is CASSPGLTSSYNEQFF. The CDR3 DNA is TGTGCCAGCTCACCGGGACTTACTAGCTCCTACAATGAGCAGTTCTTC.

In the case of this clone: A read error may account for a junction end that differs from germline. The V and J genes are TRBV15 and TRBJ2-5; no clear D gene. Germline CDR1 reads LNHNV; CDR2 reads YYDKDF (reference sequence). This CDR3 spans 14 amino acids. DNA for the CDR3: TGCGCCACCAGCAGAGGCAGGTCCCAAGAGACCCAGTACTTC. Its protein is CATSRGRSQETQYF.

The chain carries TRBV5-1 and TRBJ2-7; 7 bases fit TRBD2. V shed 0 bases and J 3 bases; nucleotides not matched to a gene: 6. The CDR3 has 15 residues. Looked up from germline, CDR1 is SGHRS and CDR2 is YFSETQ. CDR3 coding DNA: TGCGCCAGCAGCTTGGGGGGAGGGCAGAACTACGAGCAGTACGTC. The encoded protein is CASSLGGGQNYEQYV.

The chain has TRBV6-1 and TRBJ2-3; unclear D gene. The V and J ends lost 5 bases and 6 bases respectively, with 12 bases between them. The CDR3 runs 13 residues. The germline CDR1 and CDR2 sequences are MNHNS and SASEGT. The CDR3 DNA reads as TGTGCCAGCAGTCCCACGGGCCAGGATACGCAGTATTTT. Translated, it gives CASSPTGQDTQYF.

This clone was detected only a few times. The gene calls are TRBV10-3 and TRBJ2-1; the match to TRBD2 covers 9 bases. Trimming took 2 bases from V and 9 from J; bases not matched to a gene: 5. The CDR3 sequence is 14 residues long. CDR1 ENHRY and CDR2 SYGVKD come from the germline V gene. Here the CDR3 reads CAISERGSGGEQFF. The CDR3 nucleotides are TGTGCCATCAGTGAGAGAGGTAGCGGGGGTGAGCAGTTCTTC.

This clone was seen just once. The CDR3: CASSPGSPSSYNEQFF. The CDR3 DNA sequence: TGTGCCAGCAGCCCCGGTTCTCCCAGCTCCTACAATGAGCAGTTCTTC. The chain employs TRBV5-6 and TRBJ2-1; no clear D. The CDR3 contains 16 residues. The V end lost 4 bases, the J end lost 0 bases, and 14 bases lay between the germline ends. Germline-derived CDR1 and CDR2 are SGHDT and YYEEEE.

This clone appeared once. This rearrangement joins TRBV21-1 to TRBJ2-3; no check of the table's D call, TRBD2, against the DNA was made. TRBV21-1 is a known pseudogene. CDR3 length equals 15 residues. CDR3 amino acids: CASSMPSGISDTQYF. The CDR3 DNA reads as TGTGCCAGCAGCATGCCTAGCGGGATATCAGATACGCAGTATTTT.

This chain uses TRBV7-8 with TRBJ1-1; D possibly corresponds to TRBD1 (5 bases). V was shortened by 3 bases and J by 2 bases, with 10 bases between the two germline ends. CDR3 length: 14 residues. Germline loops: CDR1 SGHVS, CDR2 FQNEAQ. The CDR3 DNA follows: TGTGCCAGCAGCTTCCCCAGGGCCAACACTGAAGCTTTCTTT. Translating it yields CASSFPRANTEAFF.

The rearrangement uses TRBV6-5 and TRBJ1-3, with D hard to call. V dropped 4 bases and J dropped 0 bases, with 7 bases sitting between them. The CDR3 spans 14 residues. CDR1 MNHEY and CDR2 SVGAGI come from the germline V gene. The CDR3: CASSFGSSGNTIYF. The CDR3 nucleotides read TGTGCCAGCAGTTTCGGGAGCTCTGGAAACACCATATATTTT.

Turning to this clone: Within the sample, other DNA sequences also encode this same CDR3. The V call is TRBV10-3, the J call TRBJ2-1; D may be TRBD2 (6 bases). Germline V gene data show CDR1 as ENHRY and CDR2 as SYGVKD. This CDR3 has 18 amino acids. The ends were cut back, 0 bases at V and 4 bases at J, with 19 bases in the middle. Here the CDR3 reads CAISESPPQAGSYNEQFF. As DNA, the CDR3 is TGTGCCATCAGTGAGTCGCCCCCCCAAGCGGGCTCTTACAATGAGCAGTTCTTC.

The gene calls are TRBV4-1 and TRBJ2-4; D may match TRBD1 or TRBD2 (5 bases each). The germline V and J ends were trimmed by 1 base and 12 bases, with 16 bases remaining between them. The CDR3 is 14 residues long. Germline V gene data show CDR1 as MGHRA and CDR2 as YSYEKL. The CDR3 spells CASSQVRAGVDQYF. The CDR3 DNA reads TGCGCCAGCAGCCAAGTCAGGGCGGGTGTCGATCAGTACTTC.

The rearrangement links TRBV10-3 to TRBJ1-1, with D tentatively TRBD1 (5 bases). Deletions cut 4 bases from V and 2 bases from J, with 8 bases between. The CDR3 has 13 residues. Germline CDR1 and CDR2: ENHRY and SYGVKD. CDR3 nucleotides: TGTGCCATCAGTGTAGGGGAAAACACTGAAGCTTTCTTT. It is translated as CAISVGENTEAFF.

This chain uses TRBV7-9 with TRBJ2-3, with no clear D. Deletions cut 1 base from V and 6 bases from J, with 5 bases between. Germline CDR1 reads SEHNR; CDR2 reads FQNEAQ (reference sequence). The CDR3 totals 12 residues. CDR3 residues: CASSLESDTQYF. In DNA, the CDR3 is TGTGCCAGCAGCTTAGAAAGTGATACGCAGTATTTT. The whole variable domain, filled in from reference TRBV7-9 and TRBJ2-3, reads DTGVSQNPRHKITKRGQNVTFRCDPISEHNRLYWYRQTLGQGPEFLTYFQNEAQLEKSRLLSDRFSAERPKGSFSTLEIQRTEQGDSAMYLCASSLESDTQYFGPGTRLTVL.

V is TRBV9 and J is TRBJ2-1; D is perhaps TRBD2 (6 bases). The CDR3 extends over 15 amino acids. V was cut by 0 bases and J by 4 bases, with 11 bases left in between. The germline V gene encodes CDR1 SGDLS and CDR2 YYNGEE. CDR3 loop: CASSVAGGTYNEQFF. The CDR3 DNA follows: TGTGCCAGCAGCGTAGCTGGCGGGACTTACAATGAGCAGTTCTTC.

This chain uses TRBV11-2 with TRBJ2-7; the match to TRBD1 covers 7 bases. Germline V gene data show CDR1 as SGHAT and CDR2 as FQNNGV. V was pared by 5 bases and J by 5 bases, with 12 bases of the junction left unmatched. CDR3 length: 15 amino acids. The CDR3, as DNA: TGTGCCAGCAGCCGAGTTGGCAGGACAGGTCACGAGCAGTACTTC. Translating it yields CASSRVGRTGHEQYF.

The chain combines TRBV11-2 with TRBJ1-2; no firm D call. Per the germline V gene, CDR1 is SGHAT and CDR2 is FQNNGV. CDR3 length equals 13 residues. V was clipped by 3 bases and J by 5 bases, with 10 bases between them. Written as DNA, the CDR3 is TGTGCCAGCAGCTTTTCCGAGATATATGGCTACACCTTC. It is translated as CASSFSEIYGYTF. The full variable domain, in which reference TRBV11-2 and TRBJ1-2 provide the parts outside the CDR3, is EAGVAQSPRYKIIEKRQSVAFWCNPISGHATLYWYQQILGQGPKLLIQFQNNGVVDDSQLPKDRFSAERLKGVDSTLKIQPAKLEDSAVYLCASSFSEIYGYTFGSGTRLTVV.

CDR3 coding DNA: TGTGCCATCAGTGAGGGTCGACGGGACGGAACTGAAGCTTTCTTT. This codes for CAISEGRRDGTEAFF. This chain uses TRBV10-3 with TRBJ1-1, with a weak D call TRBD1 (5 bases). V was pared by 2 bases and J by 5 bases, with 15 bases between. This CDR3 is built from 15 residues. The V gene's germline CDR1 is ENHRY and CDR2 SYGVKD.

This clone has just a few counts. The same CDR3 arises from other DNA sequences in this sample as well. This sequence joins TRBV25-1 and TRBJ1-1; the D gene is possibly TRBD1 (5 bases). Trimming stripped 2 bases from V and 7 bases from J, with 17 bases between. The CDR3 loop spans 15 amino acids. The germline gives CDR1 MGHDK, CDR2 SYGVNS. CDR3 DNA: TGTGCCAGCAGTGAAAGATTTGGGGGTGGGGGTGAAGCTTTCTTT. This gives the protein CASSERFGGGGEAFF.

This chain uses TRBV5-5 with TRBJ1-1; D possibly corresponds to TRBD1 (5 bases). Trimming shortened V by 4 bases and J by 1 base, and 8 bases separated the two germline ends. The CDR3 extends over 13 amino acids. Germline CDR1 and CDR2: SGHKS and YYEKEE (reference sequence). CDR3: CASSGTANTEAFF. As DNA, the CDR3 is TGTGCCAGCAGCGGGACCGCGAACACTGAAGCTTTCTTT.